This TCR beta chain was recorded in a study of blood T cell repertoires in COVID-19. Study in general: The United States, Italy and Spain provided the acute and convalescent COVID-19 samples. T cells, B-cell-depleted T cells, or PBMCs provided the cDNA or gDNA that served as material.

Germline V lookup: CDR1 SNHLY, CDR2 FYNNEI. Trimming cost V 3 bases and J 15 bases, with 15 bases left between them. The CDR3 totals 12 residues. Authors' methods: Reference gene primer amplification gave nucleated cell count estimates. Libraries were prepared by immunoSEQ multiplex PCR; TCRdb keeps only in-frame clonotypes and omits some of them. From that table come the V and J calls and clone size; the DNA was used to work out D and trimming. The sample records 110,000 to 150,000 clones, about 89% being singletons. This clonotype was sampled from a man aged 55 to 70 with active or convalescent COVID-19. V is TRBV2 and J is TRBJ2-1; possible D gene TRBD2, 5 bases. The sample consisted of peripheral blood. CDR3 sequence: CASSEGAGNLFF. CDR3 DNA sequence: TGTGCCAGCAGTGAGGGAGCCGGAAACTTGTTCTTC.